The rows below give T cell receptor beta chains drawn from one sample of a study of quantifying T cell responses using KT2 cells. TCRdb recomputed calls from the UMI-ligation and nested PCR reads with MiXCR, one row per CDR3 protein. The data contain around 35,000 distinct CDR3 sequences, 10% of them seen just once; the ten biggest clones take up around 9.8%. The sequenced material came from PBMCs spiked with cells of the T cell clone KT2. Every receptor here comes from a human donor. CDR3s include the opening cysteine and the closing phenylalanine or tryptophan. A D gene is named only where the DNA matches it firmly. Rows may omit the clone size; those that give it use once, few, many or a size class.

>NA|TRBV5-1|TRBJ1-3|TRBD1
TGCGCCAGCAGCCCAGGGACAGGCAACTCTGGAAACACCATATATTTT
CASSPGTGNSGNTIYF
>few|TRBV5-1|TRBJ1-1|TRBD1
TGCGCCAGCAGCTTGGCCGGAGGGCCAGGACAGGGGGCCTACTCGAACACTGAAGCTTTCTTT
CASSLAGGPGQGAYSNTEAFF
>many|TRBV6-5|TRBJ1-1|TRBD1
TGTGCCAGCAGGCCGGACAGGGGCACTGAAGCTTTCTTT
CASRPDRGTEAFF
>NA|TRBV24-1|TRBJ2-1|TRBD2
TGTGCCACCTCCCCGGGACTAGCTGTCAATGAGCAGTTCTTC
CATSPGLAVNEQFF
>NA|TRBV28|TRBJ1-1|NA
TGTGCCAGCAGTCGACAGGCCTCGAACACTGAAGCTTTCTTT
CASSRQASNTEAFF
>many|TRBV27|TRBJ2-1|NA
TGTGCCAGCACCCCAAGGATCGGCAATGAGCAGTTCTTC
CASTPRIGNEQFF
>NA|TRBV5-4|TRBJ2-3|NA
TGTGCCAGCAGCTTGGTCGCGGGTGGCACAGATACGCAGTATTTT
CASSLVAGGTDTQYF
>NA|TRBV12-3/TRBV12-4|TRBJ1-1|NA
TGTGCCAGCAGTTTGGGTCTCCTACTGAACACTGAAGCTTTCTTT
CASSLGLLLNTEAFF
>few|TRBV11-2|TRBJ1-2|NA
TGTGCCAGCAGCTTAGGCGGTAACTATGGCTACACCTTC
CASSLGGNYGYTF
>many|TRBV6-2/TRBV6-3|TRBJ2-1|NA
TGTGCCAGCAGCCGGGTGAATGAGCAGTTCTTC
CASSRVNEQFF
>NA|TRBV4-1|TRBJ2-1|TRBD2
TGCGCCAGCAGCCAAGTCGGGGGGGACGGGAAGTTCTTC
CASSQVGGDGKFF
>few|TRBV20-1|TRBJ1-1|NA
TGCAGTGTGGTGAGCTCGGACAGTACCAACACTGAAGCTTTCTTT
CSVVSSDSTNTEAFF
>few|TRBV7-3|TRBJ2-3|NA
TGTGCCAGCAGCTTAACGGGGTCAGATACGCAGTATTTT
CASSLTGSDTQYF
>many|TRBV12-3/TRBV12-4|TRBJ1-5|NA
TGTGCCAGCAGTTTAGTGGGGGGGAATCAGCCCCAGCATTTT
CASSLVGGNQPQHF
>few|TRBV27|TRBJ1-5|NA
TGTGCCAGCAGTGCCCCCCCGAGTGGAGGCAATCAGCCCCAGCATTTT
CASSAPPSGGNQPQHF
>few|TRBV6-1|TRBJ2-3|NA
TGTGCCAGCAGTCCGTGGACAGATCGCACAGATACGCAGTATTTT
CASSPWTDRTDTQYF
>few|TRBV12-3/TRBV12-4|TRBJ2-4|NA
TGTGCCAGCAGCTCCGGGTTAAGAACCAAAAACATTCAGTACTTC
CASSSGLRTKNIQYF
>many|TRBV4-1|TRBJ1-1|NA
TGCGCCAGCAGCCAAGCGGGGCCAGCAAACACTGAAGCTTTCTTT
CASSQAGPANTEAFF
>many|TRBV12-3/TRBV12-4|TRBJ1-1|NA
TGTGCCAGCAGTAAGGGGAGGGGTAACACTGAAGCTTTCTTT
CASSKGRGNTEAFF
>many|TRBV29-1|TRBJ2-5|NA
TGCAGCGTTGGCCGGGGAGAGACCCAGTACTTC
CSVGRGETQYF
>few|TRBV27|TRBJ1-2|NA
TGTGCCAGCAGTTTATCAGGGAAGTCCTATGGCTACACCTTC
CASSLSGKSYGYTF
>many|TRBV5-5|TRBJ1-5|TRBD1
TGTGCCAGCAGCTGGGGTGACAGGGGGAATCAGCCCCAGCATTTT
CASSWGDRGNQPQHF
>NA|TRBV7-9|TRBJ2-7|NA
TGTGCCAGCAGCTTAGTTTGGGGTACCTACGAGCAGTACTTC
CASSLVWGTYEQYF
>many|TRBV7-2|TRBJ1-5|NA
TGTGCCAGCAGCCTACGGCAGGGACAAGGGCAGCCCCAGCATTTT
CASSLRQGQGQPQHF
>many|TRBV6-6|TRBJ1-2|NA
TGTGCCAGCAGACCGGACCGATCGACGGGGCCCGGTGGCTACACCTTC
CASRPDRSTGPGGYTF
>NA|TRBV28|TRBJ2-7|TRBD2
TGTGCCAGCAGTACCTCAGCAGCGGGATTCTCCTACGAGCAGTACTTC
CASSTSAAGFSYEQYF